This T cell receptor beta chain derives from a study of blood T cell repertoires in COVID-19. As for the study in general: PBMCs, B-cell-depleted T cells, or T cells provided the cDNA or gDNA that made up the material.

Trimming took off 0 bases at V and 4 bases at J, with 9 bases between the two ends. Germline V CDR1 and CDR2: LGHDT, YNNKEL (reference sequence). The CDR3 loop spans 14 amino acids. The table came from immunoSEQ multiplex PCR; TCRdb's copy has only in-frame clones and leaves some out. The sample lists 200,000 to 250,000 clones, approximately 85% occurring once. Comments on this clone: Other nucleotide sequences from this sample produce the same CDR3.

Sequencing was carried out using peripheral blood. The rearrangement uses TRBV3-1 (or the pseudogene TRBV3-2) and TRBJ1-2; perhaps TRBD1 as D (5 bases). The receptor comes from a woman between 70 and 85 years old with COVID-19, enrolled during active disease. The CDR3 here is CASSQDRVGYGYTF. The CDR3 region has the DNA TGTGCCAGCAGCCAAGACAGGGTTGGCTATGGCTACACCTTC.